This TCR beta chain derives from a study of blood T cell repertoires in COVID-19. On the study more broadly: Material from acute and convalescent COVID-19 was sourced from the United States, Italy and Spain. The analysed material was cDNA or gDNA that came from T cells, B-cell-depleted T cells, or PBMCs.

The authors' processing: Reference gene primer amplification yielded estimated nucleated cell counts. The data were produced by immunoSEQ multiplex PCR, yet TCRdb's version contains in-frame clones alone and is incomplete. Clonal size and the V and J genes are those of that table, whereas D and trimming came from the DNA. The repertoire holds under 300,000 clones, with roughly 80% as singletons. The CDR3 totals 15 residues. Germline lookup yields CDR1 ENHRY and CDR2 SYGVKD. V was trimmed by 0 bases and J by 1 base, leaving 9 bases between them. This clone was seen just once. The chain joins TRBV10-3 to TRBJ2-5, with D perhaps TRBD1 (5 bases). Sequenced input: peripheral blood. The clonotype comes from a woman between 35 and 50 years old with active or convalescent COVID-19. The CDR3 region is CAISESWGIQETQYF. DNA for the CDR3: TGTGCCATCAGTGAGTCTTGGGGCATCCAAGAGACCCAGTACTTC.